Included here is one T cell receptor beta chain sequence, with context. Its antigen is unidentified. The data originate from a study of cytomegalovirus exposure and HLA in healthy donors. Whole-study results and caveats: Under in vitro conditions, three CMV-associated chains were confirmed as specific for CMV antigens. A classifier reportedly called cytomegalovirus status with high sensitivity and specificity. Most TCR sequences showed up rarely, but some public TCRs showed up in many donors.

TCRdb's copy holds only in-frame clones and misses some; the assay was immunoSEQ multiplex PCR. The profile covers about 190,000 clones, with approximately 84% appearing a single time and less than 8.5% taken by the ten largest. The length of the CDR3 is 16 residues. CDR1 SGHDT and CDR2 YYEEEE come from the germline V gene. V was clipped by 3 bases and J by 3 bases, with 16 bases between them. The source is a man younger than 35 in good health and CMV-seropositive. Sequencing was carried out using PBMCs. The gene calls are TRBV5-6 and TRBJ1-5; a possible D gene is TRBD1 (5 bases). CDR3 bases: TGTGCCAGCAGCTACGGGGGGAAAGGGGACAATCAGCCCCAGCATTTT. Its protein is CASSYGGKGDNQPQHF.